The 15 T cell receptor beta chains given below trace back to one sample, sequenced in a study of cytomegalovirus exposure and HLA in healthy donors. TCRdb's table, derived via immunoSEQ multiplex PCR, lists solely in-frame clones and lacks some. The sample holds some 200,000 clones; approximately 82% are singletons and the top ten take under 15%. Sequencing was performed on PBMCs. All receptors come from a woman in her twenties or thirties in good health and CMV-seropositive.

The chain uses TRBV2 and TRBJ1-5; maybe TRBD1 (5 bases). Germline V lookup: CDR1 SNHLY, CDR2 FYNNEI. Trimming left V 7 bases short and J 5 bases short, with 15 bases between. The CDR3 is 14 residues long. The CDR3 DNA sequence: TGTGCCAGCACCGGGTCTAGGGGCGATCAGCCCCAGCATTTT. This codes for CASTGSRGDQPQHF.

The chain joins TRBV5-1 to TRBJ1-2; 9 positions match TRBD1. This CDR3 has 14 residues. V gave up 1 base and J gave up 8 bases; unmatched junction bases: 6. Germline CDR1 reads SGHRS; CDR2 reads YFSETQ. The CDR3 sequence: CASSLLQGAGGYTF. CDR3 nucleotides: TGCGCCAGCAGCTTGCTACAGGGGGCCGGGGGCTACACCTTC. The full variable domain, completed using reference TRBV5-1 and TRBJ1-2, is KAGVTQTPRYLIKTRGQQVTLSCSPISGHRSVSWYQQTPGQGLQFLFEYFSETQRNKGNFPGRFSGRQFSNSRSEMNVSTLELGDSALYLCASSLLQGAGGYTFGSGTRLTVV.

The chain is built from TRBV27 and TRBJ1-2; D might be TRBD1 (5 bases). Germline loops: CDR1 MNHEY, CDR2 SMNVEV (reference sequence). The CDR3 has 13 residues. The ends were cut back, 5 bases at V and 6 bases at J, with 13 bases in the middle. Here the CDR3 DNA reads TGTGCCAGCAGTCCGGGGGGTGTTGATGGCTACACCTTC. This codes for CASSPGGVDGYTF.

The V and J genes are TRBV2 and TRBJ2-2; perhaps TRBD1 as D (6 bases). This CDR3 contains 15 residues. V lost 6 bases, J lost 2 bases, and 13 bases lay in between. The germline V gene has CDR1 SNHLY and CDR2 FYNNEI. CDR3 in amino acids: CASRSGTINTGELFF. Written as DNA, the CDR3 is TGTGCCAGCAGATCCGGGACAATCAACACCGGGGAGCTGTTTTTT.

CDR3 amino acids: CASSLGGIAREQYF. Here the CDR3 DNA reads TGCGCCAGCAGCTTGGGCGGTATAGCGAGGGAGCAGTACTTC. The chain links TRBV5-1 to TRBJ2-7, with D possibly being TRBD2 (5 bases). V lost 0 bases and J lost 7, with 14 bases in between. CDR3 size: 14 residues. In germline, CDR1 is SGHRS, CDR2 YFSETQ. Variable domain in full (rest from reference TRBV5-1 and TRBJ2-7): KAGVTQTPRYLIKTRGQQVTLSCSPISGHRSVSWYQQTPGQGLQFLFEYFSETQRNKGNFPGRFSGRQFSNSRSEMNVSTLELGDSALYLCASSLGGIAREQYFGPGTRLTVT.

The V gene is TRBV5-4, the J gene TRBJ2-7, with D tentatively TRBD1 (6 bases). The CDR3 length is 14 residues. Germline CDR1 SGHNT, CDR2 YYREEE (reference sequence). The V and J ends lost 0 bases and 0 bases respectively, with 7 bases between them. The chain's CDR3 is CASSLDRDSYEQYF. In nucleotides, the CDR3 is TGTGCCAGCAGCTTGGACAGGGACTCCTACGAGCAGTACTTC.

V and J are TRBV2 and TRBJ2-2; 13 bases fit TRBD2. CDR1 SNHLY and CDR2 FYNNEI come from the germline V gene. V dropped 10 bases and J dropped 6; count of bases not matched to a gene: 14. The CDR3 has 17 residues. This chain's CDR3 is CAITRQPLAGGAGELFF. In nucleotides, the CDR3 is TGTGCCATCACTAGACAGCCACTAGCGGGAGGGGCCGGGGAGCTGTTTTTT.

V is TRBV28 and J is TRBJ1-1; D perhaps matches TRBD1 (6 bases). The germline gives CDR1 MDHEN, CDR2 SYDVKM. The CDR3 runs to 15 residues. V was trimmed by 6 bases and J by 7 bases, leaving 21 bases between them. The chain's CDR3 is CASSQAAQGYYEAFF. The CDR3 nucleotides are TGTGCCAGCAGCCAAGCTGCCCAGGGGTACTATGAAGCTTTCTTT. The entire variable domain, with the rest obtained from reference TRBV28 and TRBJ1-1, is as follows: DVKVTQSSRYLVKRTGEKVFLECVQDMDHENMFWYRQDPGLGLRLIYFSYDVKMKEKGDIPEGYSVSREKKERFSLILESASTNQTSMYLCASSQAAQGYYEAFFGQGTRLTVV.

The V call is TRBV28, the J call TRBJ1-5; tentatively, D is TRBD1 (5 bases). The CDR3 totals 14 residues. Trimming left V 3 bases short and J 7 bases short, with 13 bases between. The germline gives CDR1 MDHEN, CDR2 SYDVKM. CDR3 sequence: CASSLHIRGQPQHF. The CDR3, as DNA: TGTGCCAGCAGTTTGCACATTAGGGGACAGCCCCAGCATTTT.

This chain links TRBV7-9 with TRBJ2-1; 8 bases fit TRBD2. Germline V gene sequence: CDR1 SEHNR, CDR2 FQNEAQ (reference sequence). The CDR3 runs to 15 residues. J was trimmed by 7 bases and V by 5 bases; bases with no gene match: 10. The CDR3 DNA follows: TGTGCCAGCAGCCATGAGCGGGAGATCGGGAATGAGCAGTTCTTC. It is translated as CASSHEREIGNEQFF.

This clone appeared a single time. This chain uses TRBV19 with TRBJ2-7; weak D call: TRBD2 (6 bases). V lost 4 bases and J lost 0, with 25 bases in between. CDR3 length equals 19 residues. Germline V lookup: CDR1 LNHDA, CDR2 SQIVND (reference sequence). Here the CDR3 reads CASSTSPRFGVGGSYEQYF. The CDR3 nucleotides read TGTGCCAGTAGTACCTCTCCCAGGTTTGGCGTCGGGGGCTCCTACGAGCAGTACTTC.

The chain joins TRBV29-1 to TRBJ2-7, with TRBD2 matching 14 bases. The CDR3 covers 14 residues. V dropped 7 bases and J dropped 4; count of bases not matched to a gene: 6. Germline V CDR1 and CDR2: SQVTM, ANQGSEA. CDR3 coding DNA: TGCAGCGCCCAGGGACTAGCGGGAGTGTACGAGCAGTACTTC. This encodes CSAQGLAGVYEQYF.

This clone is labeled as medium-sized. The J gene is TRBJ2-3, the V gene TRBV27; possible D gene TRBD2, 6 bases. The V end lost 5 bases, the J end lost 2 bases, and 14 bases lay between the germline ends. This CDR3 is 15 amino acids long. Germline CDR1 reads MNHEY; CDR2 reads SMNVEV (reference sequence). The CDR3 reads CASSPGALYTDTQYF. CDR3 bases: TGTGCCAGCAGTCCGGGAGCCCTATACACAGATACGCAGTATTTT.

The rearrangement links TRBV5-6 to TRBJ2-2; 12 bases fit TRBD1. There are 16 residues in the CDR3. Germline CDR1 SGHDT, CDR2 YYEEEE. V gave up 4 bases and J gave up 4 bases; unmatched junction bases: 5. The CDR3 spells CASSGLGQGATGELFF. DNA for the CDR3: TGTGCCAGCAGCGGACTGGGACAGGGGGCCACCGGGGAGCTGTTTTTT.

This chain joins TRBV7-9 and TRBJ1-2; D ambiguous. Trimming removed 5 bases at V and 8 bases at J, with 18 bases between. CDR1 is SEHNR and CDR2 is FQNEAQ in the germline V gene (reference sequence). This CDR3 has 14 residues. The CDR3 here is CASSLLEMAGGYTF. DNA of the CDR3: TGTGCCAGCAGCCTCCTCGAAATGGCGGGGGGCTACACCTTC.